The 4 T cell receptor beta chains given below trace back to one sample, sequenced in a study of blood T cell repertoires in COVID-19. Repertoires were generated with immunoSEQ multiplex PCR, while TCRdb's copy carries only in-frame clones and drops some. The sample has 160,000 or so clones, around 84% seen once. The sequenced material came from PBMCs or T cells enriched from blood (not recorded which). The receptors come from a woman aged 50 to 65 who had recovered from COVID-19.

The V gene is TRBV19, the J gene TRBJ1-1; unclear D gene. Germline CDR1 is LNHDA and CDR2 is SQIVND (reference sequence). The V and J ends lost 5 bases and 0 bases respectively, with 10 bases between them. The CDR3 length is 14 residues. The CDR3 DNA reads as TGTGCCAGTAGTCAATCAGTTATGAACACTGAAGCTTTCTTT. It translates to CASSQSVMNTEAFF.

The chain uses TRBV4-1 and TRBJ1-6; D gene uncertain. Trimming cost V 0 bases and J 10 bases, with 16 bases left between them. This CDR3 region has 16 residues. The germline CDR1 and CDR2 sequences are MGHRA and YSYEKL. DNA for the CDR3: TGCGCCAGCAGCCAAGAAGTGGCGGATGCCCGCTCACCCCTCCACTTT. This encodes CASSQEVADARSPLHF.

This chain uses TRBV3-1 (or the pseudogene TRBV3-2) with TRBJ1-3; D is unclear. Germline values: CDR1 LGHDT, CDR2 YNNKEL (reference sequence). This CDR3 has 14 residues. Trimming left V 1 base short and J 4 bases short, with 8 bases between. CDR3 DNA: TGTGCCAGCAGCCAAGTAGCTCGGGGAAACACCATATATTTT. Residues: CASSQVARGNTIYF.

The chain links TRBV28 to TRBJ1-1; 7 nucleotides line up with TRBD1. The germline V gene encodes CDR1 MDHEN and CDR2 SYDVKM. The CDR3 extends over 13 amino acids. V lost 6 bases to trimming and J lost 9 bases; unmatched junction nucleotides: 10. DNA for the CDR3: TGTGCCAGCAGACCCCTGGAGGGGGCGCAAGCTTTCTTT. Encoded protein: CASRPLEGAQAFF.